This T cell receptor beta chain was documented in a study of blood T cells in healthy people across ages (dated by TCRdb to about 2015). At the level of the whole study: Template switching captured roughly one uniquely barcoded TCR beta cDNA molecule per two T cells in model experiments. Age-related changes in TCR beta repertoire diversity were measured in the study by deep sequencing normalized with unique cDNA molecular identifiers. For two donors (one aged 18 to 30 and one aged 80 or older), the study analyzed two additional independent replicas of 1 million unique cDNA reads from the same blood draw. Donors were grouped into four age groups: young (average 16 years), middle-aged (less than 40), aged (roughly 62) and long-lived (just over 80).

The CDR3 runs 13 amino acids, cysteine and phenylalanine included. Here the CDR3 DNA is all that survives: 39 bases in frame from base 1. V was cut back by 3 bases and J by 5 bases, leaving a gap of 9 bases between them. What the authors observed across the whole study: Since profiling was done on bulk unsorted PBMCs, naive and antigen-experienced compartments could not be conclusively compared. Donor CMV infection status was unknown, potentially confounding age-related changes in expanded clonotypes. Total diversity estimates from one million sequenced T cells were considered lower bounds and underestimates. The percentage of naive T cells measured by flow cytometry correlated strongly with observed TCR beta diversity. Compared with the aged group, the long-lived group had more naive CD4+ T cells, fewer expanded clones and increased TCR diversity, suggesting age selection. Observed TCR beta diversity per million T cells fell roughly linearly with age, and a significant reduction was already apparent by age around 40.

The donors were roughly 40 Caucasian individuals from Russia, aged roughly 6 to 100 years, who were systemically healthy. Each donor gave about 11 milliliters of peripheral blood, drawn into EDTA-treated Vacutainer tubes. Ficoll-Paque density-gradient centrifugation was used to isolate PBMCs, with at least 7 million per sample. Total RNA, at least 5 micrograms per sample, was extracted from PBMCs with Trizol reagent. For every donor, flow cytometry on a PBMC aliquot measured the percentage of naive CD45RAhigh/CD27high T cells. About this clonotype itself: What this receptor recognizes is not known. Qualities for individual bases were not recorded, and no much larger clone is one base off.

Receptor amplification or capture employed 5' RACE. The sample was run on an Illumina HiSeq 2500. A second PCR of roughly 7 to 11 cycles was performed with a sample-barcoded 5' primer and a J-beta primer mix. A unique molecular identifier was introduced onto each TCR beta cDNA molecule by a template-switch 5' adaptor carrying 12 random nucleotides. Each sample yielded at least 3 million CDR3-containing paired-end reads. First-strand cDNA was synthesized from all RNA with the Mint cDNA synthesis kit, primed by a TRBC-specific oligonucleotide. Following uracil-DNA glycosylase treatment, all cDNA underwent a first 18-cycle PCR with the universal primers M1SS and BC2_uni_R. From the authors' description of their analysis: Each sample was normalized by randomly selecting 1 million high-quality reads, each carrying a distinct molecular identifier. Reads sharing molecular identifiers were discarded rather than binned into consensus sequences. CDR3 identification, clonotype clustering and error correction used MiTCR with a Q25 quality threshold and the strictest error-elimination algorithm. Lower-bound total TCR beta diversity was estimated with a nonparametric unseen species model using Euler transformation. In TCRdb, the public reads were trimmed at Q25 with fastp and aligned with MiXCR, with productive beta chains retained. Rows with one shared CDR3 protein collapse into an entry with the most common genes and DNA. TCRdb, rather than the study authors, made the V and J calls. The sample table lists more than 500,000 distinct CDR3 sequences, about 25% of them with a count of one. The ten largest make up 3% to 4% of the sample.

The data also belong to a second study, concerning T cells of mothers and their children. From the second report: Nine systemically healthy Caucasian individuals, comprising three mothers and their six children, were included as donors. cDNA synthesis used all of the extracted RNA, with roughly 1.5 ug of RNA in each 15 ul reaction. Sample barcodes and 2-4 random nucleotides were added via the M1S primer in the second PCR. Each mother yielded over 8.5 million TCR beta CDR3 reads and each child 2.5 million to 3 million reads. In both related and unrelated pairs, thymic selection shapes the output of TCR recombination in a similar way, with inherited differences having only a minor effect. Normalized repertoire overlap was always found to be slightly, but never significantly, higher in related mother-child pairs than in unrelated mother-child pairs. With a sensitivity of about 100 clones per million clonotypes, no persistent microchimeric T cell clones were detected. To look for features that set related mother-child pairs apart from unrelated individuals, the researchers ran deep NGS to compare the TCR beta repertoires of mothers and children. Mothers averaged about 40 +/- 4 years of age and children averaged around 10 +/- 4 years. After adapters were ligated using NEBNext reagents, the libraries underwent 100+100 nt paired-end sequencing on an Illumina HiSeq 2000. Mother and child libraries were prepared a month apart and sequenced in separate runs to prevent cross-contamination. For each donor, between roughly 450,000 and 2,100,000 distinct TCR beta clonotypes were identified. Naive TCR beta clonotypes were estimated from low-frequency clonotypes matched to each donor's FACS-determined naive share, without sorting.

The sequence joins TRBV12-3 or TRBV12-4 to TRBJ2-3, with no confident D gene call. The sequencing input was blood. The sequence came from a boy younger than 10 in good health. The sequenced DNA is TGTGCCAGCAGTTTCCGGGTTGGAGATACGCAGTATTTT. It codes for CASSFRVGDTQYF.